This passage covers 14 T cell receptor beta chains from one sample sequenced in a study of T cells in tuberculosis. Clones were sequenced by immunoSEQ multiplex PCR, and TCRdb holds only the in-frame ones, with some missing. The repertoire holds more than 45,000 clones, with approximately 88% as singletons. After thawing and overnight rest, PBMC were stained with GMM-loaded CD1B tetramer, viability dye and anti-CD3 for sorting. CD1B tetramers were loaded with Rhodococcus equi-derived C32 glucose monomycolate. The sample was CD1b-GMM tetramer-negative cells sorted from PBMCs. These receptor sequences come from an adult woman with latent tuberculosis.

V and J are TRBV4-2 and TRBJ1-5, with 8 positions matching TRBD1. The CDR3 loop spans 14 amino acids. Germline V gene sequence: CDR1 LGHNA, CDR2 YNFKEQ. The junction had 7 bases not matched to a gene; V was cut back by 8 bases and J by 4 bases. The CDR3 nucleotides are TGTGCCAGCTCCAGGGACAGGATGAATCAGCCCCAGCATTTT. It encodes CASSRDRMNQPQHF.

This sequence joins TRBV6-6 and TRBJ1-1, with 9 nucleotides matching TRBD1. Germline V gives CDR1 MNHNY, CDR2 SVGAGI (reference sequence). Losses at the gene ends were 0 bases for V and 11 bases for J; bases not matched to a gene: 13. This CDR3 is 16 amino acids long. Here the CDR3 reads CASSYSGDRDGFEAFF. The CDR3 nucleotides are TGTGCCAGCAGTTACTCCGGGGACAGGGATGGGTTTGAGGCTTTCTTT.

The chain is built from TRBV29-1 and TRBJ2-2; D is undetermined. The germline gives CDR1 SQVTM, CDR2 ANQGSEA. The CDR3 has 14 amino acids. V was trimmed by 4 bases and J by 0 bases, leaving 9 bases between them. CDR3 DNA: TGCAGCGTTGCAAACCGAGCGAACACCGGGGAGCTGTTTTTT. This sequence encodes CSVANRANTGELFF.

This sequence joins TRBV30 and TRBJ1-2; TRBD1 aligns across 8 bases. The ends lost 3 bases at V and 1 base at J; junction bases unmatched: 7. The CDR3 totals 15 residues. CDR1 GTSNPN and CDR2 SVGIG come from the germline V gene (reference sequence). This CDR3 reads CAWSQGATNNYGYTF. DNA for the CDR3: TGTGCCTGGAGCCAGGGGGCGACTAATAACTATGGCTACACCTTC.

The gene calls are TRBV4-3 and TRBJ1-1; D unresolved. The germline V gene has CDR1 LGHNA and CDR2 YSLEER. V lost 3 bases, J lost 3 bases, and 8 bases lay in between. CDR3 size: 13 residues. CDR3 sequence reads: CASSQTGDTEAFF. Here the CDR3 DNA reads TGCGCCAGCAGCCAGACCGGGGACACTGAAGCTTTCTTT.

In DNA form, the CDR3 reads TGTGCCAGCAGGCGAACGACTAGCGGGGACTACAATGAGCAGTTCTTC. Translated: CASRRTTSGDYNEQFF. V usage is TRBV7-2 and J usage is TRBJ2-1, with 11 bases matching TRBD2. With 6 bases clipped from V and 3 bases from J, the junction kept 7 bases outside the gene matches. The CDR3 contains 16 residues. CDR1 and CDR2 (germline): SGHTA, FQGNSA. Based on the CDR3 plus reference TRBV7-2 and TRBJ2-1, the full variable domain is GAGVSQSPSNKVTEKGKDVELRCDPISGHTALYWYRQSLGQGLEFLIYFQGNSAPDKSGLPSDRFSAERTGGSVSTLTIQRTQQEDSAVYLCASRRTTSGDYNEQFFGPGTRLTVL.

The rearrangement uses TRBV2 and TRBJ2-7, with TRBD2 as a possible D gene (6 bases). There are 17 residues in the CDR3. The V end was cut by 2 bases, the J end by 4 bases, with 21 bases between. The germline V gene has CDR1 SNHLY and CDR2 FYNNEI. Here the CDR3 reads CASSELALSGVRYEQYF. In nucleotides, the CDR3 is TGTGCCAGCAGTGAATTGGCGCTGTCGGGGGTAAGGTACGAGCAGTACTTC.

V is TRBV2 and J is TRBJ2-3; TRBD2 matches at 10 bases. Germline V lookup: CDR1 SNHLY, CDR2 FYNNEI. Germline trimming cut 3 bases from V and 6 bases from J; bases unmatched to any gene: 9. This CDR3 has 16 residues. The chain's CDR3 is CASSDMEREGLDTQYF. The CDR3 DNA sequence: TGTGCCAGCAGTGATATGGAGCGGGAGGGTCTTGATACGCAGTATTTT. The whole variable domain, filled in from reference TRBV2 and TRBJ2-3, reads EPEVTQTPSHQVTQMGQEVILRCVPISNHLYFYWYRQILGQKVEFLVSFYNNEISEKSEIFDDQFSVERPDGSNFTLKIRSTKLEDSAMYFCASSDMEREGLDTQYFGPGTRLTVL.

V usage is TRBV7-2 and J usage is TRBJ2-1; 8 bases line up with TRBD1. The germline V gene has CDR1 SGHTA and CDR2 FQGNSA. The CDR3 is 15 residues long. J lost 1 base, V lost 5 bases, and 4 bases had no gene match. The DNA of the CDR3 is TGTGCCAGCAGCAAGACAGGGGCATCCTACAATGAGCAGTTCTTC. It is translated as CASSKTGASYNEQFF.

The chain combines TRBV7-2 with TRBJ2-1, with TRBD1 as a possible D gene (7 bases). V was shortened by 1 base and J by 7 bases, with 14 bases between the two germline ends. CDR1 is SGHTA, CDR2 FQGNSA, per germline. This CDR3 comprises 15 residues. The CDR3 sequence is CASSLGRAGGNEQFF. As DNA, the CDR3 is TGTGCCAGCAGCTTAGGGAGGGCAGGGGGGAATGAGCAGTTCTTC.

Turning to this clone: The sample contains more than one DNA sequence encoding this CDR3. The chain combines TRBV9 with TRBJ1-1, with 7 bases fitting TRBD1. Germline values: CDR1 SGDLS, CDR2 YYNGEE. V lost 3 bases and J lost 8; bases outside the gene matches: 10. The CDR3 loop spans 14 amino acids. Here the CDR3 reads CASSEGTGDPEAFF. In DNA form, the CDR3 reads TGTGCCAGCAGCGAGGGAACAGGGGACCCCGAAGCTTTCTTT.

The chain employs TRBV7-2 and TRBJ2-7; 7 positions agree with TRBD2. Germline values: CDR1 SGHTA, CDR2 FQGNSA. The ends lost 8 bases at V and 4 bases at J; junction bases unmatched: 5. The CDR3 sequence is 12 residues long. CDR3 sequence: CASGGGGYEQYF. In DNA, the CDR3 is TGTGCCAGCGGGGGGGGAGGATACGAGCAGTACTTC.

The CDR3 bases are TGTGCCAGCAGTTTATTTCCCGCCTCAGGGGTCCATACGCAGTATTTT. As protein: CASSLFPASGVHTQYF. The rearrangement joins TRBV27 to TRBJ2-3, with D possibly being TRBD1 (6 bases). Trimming cost V 1 base and J 7 bases, with 18 bases left between them. Germline V gene lookup returns CDR1 MNHEY and CDR2 SMNVEV (reference sequence). This CDR3 spans 16 amino acids.

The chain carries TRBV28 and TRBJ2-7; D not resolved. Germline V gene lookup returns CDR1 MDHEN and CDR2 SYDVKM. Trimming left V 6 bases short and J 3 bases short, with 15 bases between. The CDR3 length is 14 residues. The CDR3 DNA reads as TGTGCCAGCAGCCCTCCCTGGCGGAACTACGAGCAGTACTTC. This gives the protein CASSPPWRNYEQYF.